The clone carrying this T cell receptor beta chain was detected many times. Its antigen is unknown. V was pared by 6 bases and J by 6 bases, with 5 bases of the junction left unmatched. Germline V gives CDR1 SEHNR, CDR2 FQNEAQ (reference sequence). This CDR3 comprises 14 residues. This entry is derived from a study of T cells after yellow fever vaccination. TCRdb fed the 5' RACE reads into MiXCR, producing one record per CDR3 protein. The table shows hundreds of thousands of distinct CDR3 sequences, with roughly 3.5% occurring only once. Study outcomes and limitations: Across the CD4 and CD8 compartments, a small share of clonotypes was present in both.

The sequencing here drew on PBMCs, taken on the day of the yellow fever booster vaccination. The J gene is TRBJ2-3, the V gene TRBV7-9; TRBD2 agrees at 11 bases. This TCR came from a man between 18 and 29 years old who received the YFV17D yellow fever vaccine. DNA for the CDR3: TGTGCCAGCAGTTGGACTAGCGGGTCTGATACGCAGTATTTT. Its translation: CASSWTSGSDTQYF.